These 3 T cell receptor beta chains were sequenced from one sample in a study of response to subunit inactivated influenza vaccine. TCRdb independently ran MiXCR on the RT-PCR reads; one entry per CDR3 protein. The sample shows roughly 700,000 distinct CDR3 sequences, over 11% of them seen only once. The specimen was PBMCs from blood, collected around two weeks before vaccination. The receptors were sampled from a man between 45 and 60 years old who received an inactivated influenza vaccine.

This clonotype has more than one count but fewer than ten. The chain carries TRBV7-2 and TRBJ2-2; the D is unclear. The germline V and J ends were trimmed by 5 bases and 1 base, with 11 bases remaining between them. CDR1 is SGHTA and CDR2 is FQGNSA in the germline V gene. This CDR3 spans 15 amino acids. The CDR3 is CASSDTGLNTGELFF. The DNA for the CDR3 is TGTGCCAGCAGCGATACTGGGCTGAACACCGGGGAGCTGTTTTTT. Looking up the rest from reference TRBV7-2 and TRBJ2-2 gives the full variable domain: GAGVSQSPSNKVTEKGKDVELRCDPISGHTALYWYRQSLGQGLEFLIYFQGNSAPDKSGLPSDRFSAERTGGSVSTLTIQRTQQEDSAVYLCASSDTGLNTGELFFGEGSRLTVL.

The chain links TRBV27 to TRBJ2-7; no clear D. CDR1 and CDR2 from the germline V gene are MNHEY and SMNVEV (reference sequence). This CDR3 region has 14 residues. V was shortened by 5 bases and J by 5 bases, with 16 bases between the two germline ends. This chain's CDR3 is CASSQDRRADEQYF. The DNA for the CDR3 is TGTGCCAGCAGTCAGGACCGACGTGCCGACGAGCAGTACTTC.

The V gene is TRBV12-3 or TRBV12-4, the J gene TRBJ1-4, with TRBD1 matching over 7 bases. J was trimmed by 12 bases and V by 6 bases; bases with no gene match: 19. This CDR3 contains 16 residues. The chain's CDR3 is CASSLRGERSGGQLFF. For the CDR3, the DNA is TGTGCCAGCAGCCTCAGGGGGGAGAGGTCGGGAGGTCAACTGTTTTTT.